This T cell receptor beta chain appears in the sequencing data of a study of Graves' ophthalmopathy and Graves' hyperthyroidism. Study as a whole: The blood sample was drawn at first diagnosis and before any treatment. General study results and limits: Distinction of ophthalmopathy from stable hyperthyroidism by a 13-signature model reached approximately 89% sensitivity and 81.08% specificity. Most expanded clonotypes in thyroid above 0.001 frequency also showed up in blood.

Researchers took RNA transcripts and amplified TCR beta CDR3 regions from them. The workflow started with a first-round RT-PCR run with HTBI primers and then moved on to a second-round multiplex PCR. MiXCR, applied by TCRdb to the multiplex PCR reads, yields one record per CDR3 protein. This sample has 200,000 to 250,000 distinct CDR3 sequences, with 20% to 25% found just once. CDR1 is MNHNS and CDR2 is SASEGT in the germline V gene. The CDR3 loop spans 13 amino acids. V shed 4 bases and J shed 5 bases, with 10 bases lying between them. This clonotype was recorded a few times. Its antigen is still unknown. Diagnosis was based on clinical symptoms, serum thyroxine, TRAb, thyroid ultrasound and orbital computed tomography.

The V and J genes are TRBV6-1 and TRBJ2-3; D might be TRBD2 (5 bases). Sequenced: peripheral blood. The TCR comes from a woman in her forties or fifties with Graves' ophthalmopathy. This CDR3 is CASSAEAVDTQYF. For the CDR3, the DNA is TGTGCCAGCAGTGCGGAAGCGGTAGATACGCAGTATTTT.